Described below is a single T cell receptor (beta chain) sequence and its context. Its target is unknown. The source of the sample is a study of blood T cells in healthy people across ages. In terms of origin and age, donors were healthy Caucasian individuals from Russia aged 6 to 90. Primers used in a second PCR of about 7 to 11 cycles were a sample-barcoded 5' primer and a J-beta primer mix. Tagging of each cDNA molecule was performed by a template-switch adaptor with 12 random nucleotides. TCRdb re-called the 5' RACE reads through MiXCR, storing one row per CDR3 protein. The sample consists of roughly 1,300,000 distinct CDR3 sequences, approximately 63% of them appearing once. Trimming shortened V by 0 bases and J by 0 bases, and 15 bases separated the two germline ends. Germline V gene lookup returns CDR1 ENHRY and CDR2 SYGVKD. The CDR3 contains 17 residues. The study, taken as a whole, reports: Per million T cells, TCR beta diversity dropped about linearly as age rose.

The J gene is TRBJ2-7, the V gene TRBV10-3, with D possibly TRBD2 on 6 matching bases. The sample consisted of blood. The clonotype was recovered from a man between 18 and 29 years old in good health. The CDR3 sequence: CAISESKRETSSYEQYF. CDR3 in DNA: TGTGCCATCAGTGAGTCGAAACGGGAGACCAGCTCCTACGAGCAGTACTTC.